This T cell receptor (beta chain) was observed in a study of T cells after yellow fever vaccination. Turning to the study itself: Fractions of limited cellularity were prepared by means of SMART-Seq v4 Ultra Low Input. Study-wide points: Detected again after the booster were most primary-vaccination clones, at 95% to 98% CD4 and 80% to 90% CD8. Abundant contaminating clonotypes from the bulk population could appear in FACS-sorted repertoires.

For TCR, cDNA came from 5'RACE template switching, which added a universal primer site and UMIs. Each CDR3 protein gets one entry after TCRdb re-called the 5' RACE reads with MiXCR. The table lists a few hundred thousand distinct CDR3 sequences, 8.7% of them singletons. This clonotype was seen only once. What it binds is not known. In germline, CDR1 is MNHEY, CDR2 SVGAGI. The length of the CDR3 is 13 residues. Between the trimmed V and J ends, which lost 3 bases and 3 bases, there was a span of 6 bases. Sequences were derived from PBMCs, sampled on the day of the first yellow fever vaccination. This clonotype was sampled from a man aged 18 to 30 who received the YFV17D yellow fever vaccine. This chain uses TRBV6-5 with TRBJ2-1; the D is unclear. CDR3 bases: TGTGCCAGCAGTTATGGCATCTACAATGAGCAGTTCTTC. Encoded protein: CASSYGIYNEQFF.